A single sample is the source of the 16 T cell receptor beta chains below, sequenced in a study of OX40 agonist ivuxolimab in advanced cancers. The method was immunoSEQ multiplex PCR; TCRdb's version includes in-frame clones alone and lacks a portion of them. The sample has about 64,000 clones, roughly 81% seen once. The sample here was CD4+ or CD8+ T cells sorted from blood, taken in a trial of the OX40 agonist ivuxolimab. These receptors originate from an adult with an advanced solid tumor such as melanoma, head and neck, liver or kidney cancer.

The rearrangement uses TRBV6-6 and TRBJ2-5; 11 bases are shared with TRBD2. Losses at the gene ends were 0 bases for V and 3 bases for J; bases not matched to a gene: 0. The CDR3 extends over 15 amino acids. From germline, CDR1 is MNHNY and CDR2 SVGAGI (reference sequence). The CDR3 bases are TGTGCCAGCAGTTACTCGGGACTAGCGGAAGAGACCCAGTACTTC. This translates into CASSYSGLAEETQYF.

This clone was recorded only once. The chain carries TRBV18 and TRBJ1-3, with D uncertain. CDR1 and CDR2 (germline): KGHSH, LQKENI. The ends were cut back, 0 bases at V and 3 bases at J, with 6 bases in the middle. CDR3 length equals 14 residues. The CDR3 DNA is TGTGCCAGCTCACCACCAGGAGATGGAAACACCATATATTTT. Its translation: CASSPPGDGNTIYF.

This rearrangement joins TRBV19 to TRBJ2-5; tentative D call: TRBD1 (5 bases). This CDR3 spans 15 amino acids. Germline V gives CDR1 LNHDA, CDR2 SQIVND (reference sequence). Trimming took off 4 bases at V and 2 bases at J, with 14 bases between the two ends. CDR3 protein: CASSSYSGSQETQYF. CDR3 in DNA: TGTGCCAGTAGTAGCTACTCAGGGTCACAAGAGACCCAGTACTTC. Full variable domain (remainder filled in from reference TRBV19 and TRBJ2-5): DGGITQSPKYLFRKEGQNVTLSCEQNLNHDAMYWYRQDPGQGLRLIYYSQIVNDFQKGDIAEGYSVSREKKESFPLTVTSAQKNPTAFYLCASSSYSGSQETQYFGPGTRLLVL.

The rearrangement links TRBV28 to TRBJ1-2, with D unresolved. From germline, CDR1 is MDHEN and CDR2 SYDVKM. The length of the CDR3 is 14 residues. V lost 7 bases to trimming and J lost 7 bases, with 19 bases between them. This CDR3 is CASTMVEVSGGYTF. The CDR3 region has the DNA TGTGCCAGCACCATGGTGGAGGTATCCGGTGGCTACACCTTC.

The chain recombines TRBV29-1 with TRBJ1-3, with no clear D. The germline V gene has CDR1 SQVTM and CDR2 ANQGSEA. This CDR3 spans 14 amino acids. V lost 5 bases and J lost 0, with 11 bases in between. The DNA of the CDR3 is TGCAGCGTTTCCGGGGTAGGCTCTGGAAACACCATATATTTT. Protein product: CSVSGVGSGNTIYF.

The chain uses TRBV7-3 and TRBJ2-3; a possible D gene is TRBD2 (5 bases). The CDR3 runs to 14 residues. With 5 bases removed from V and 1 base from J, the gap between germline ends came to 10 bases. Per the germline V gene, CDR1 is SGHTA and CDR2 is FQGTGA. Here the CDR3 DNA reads TGTGCCAGCAGCCCAGCGGCGGGCACAGATACGCAGTATTTT. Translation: CASSPAAGTDTQYF.

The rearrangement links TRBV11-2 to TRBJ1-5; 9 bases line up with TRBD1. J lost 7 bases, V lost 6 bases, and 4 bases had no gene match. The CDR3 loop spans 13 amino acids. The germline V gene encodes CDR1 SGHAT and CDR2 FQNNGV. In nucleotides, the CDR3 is TGTGCCAGCAGTAGGGACAGGGAACAGCCCCAGCATTTT. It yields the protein CASSRDREQPQHF. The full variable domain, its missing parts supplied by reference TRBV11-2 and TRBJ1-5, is EAGVAQSPRYKIIEKRQSVAFWCNPISGHATLYWYQQILGQGPKLLIQFQNNGVVDDSQLPKDRFSAERLKGVDSTLKIQPAKLEDSAVYLCASSRDREQPQHFGDGTRLSIL.

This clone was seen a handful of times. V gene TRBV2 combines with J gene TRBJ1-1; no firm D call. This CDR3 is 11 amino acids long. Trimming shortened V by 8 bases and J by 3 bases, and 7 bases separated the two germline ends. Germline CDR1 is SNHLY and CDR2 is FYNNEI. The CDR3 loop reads CASVWDTEAFF. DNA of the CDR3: TGTGCCAGCGTCTGGGACACTGAAGCTTTCTTT.

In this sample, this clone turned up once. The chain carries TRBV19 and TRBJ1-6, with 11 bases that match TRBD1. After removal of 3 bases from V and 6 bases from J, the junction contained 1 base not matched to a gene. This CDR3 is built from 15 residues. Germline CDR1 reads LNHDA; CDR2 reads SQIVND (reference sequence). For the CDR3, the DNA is TGTGCCAGTAGTATGGGGACAGGGGGTAATTCACCCCTCCACTTT. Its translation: CASSMGTGGNSPLHF.

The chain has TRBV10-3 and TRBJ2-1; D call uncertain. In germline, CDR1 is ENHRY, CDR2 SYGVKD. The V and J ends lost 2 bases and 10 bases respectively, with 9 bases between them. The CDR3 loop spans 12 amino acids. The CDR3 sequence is CAISENADEQFF. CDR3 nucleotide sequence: TGTGCCATCAGTGAGAATGCGGACGAGCAGTTCTTC.

The CDR3 protein is CASSQDELFGDGYTF. The CDR3 DNA sequence: TGCGCCAGCAGCCAAGATGAGTTATTCGGGGATGGCTACACCTTC. The V gene is TRBV4-3, the J gene TRBJ1-2; no reliable D call. Germline CDR1 is LGHNA and CDR2 is YSLEER. CDR3 length equals 15 residues. Trimming removed 0 bases at V and 6 bases at J, with 14 bases between.

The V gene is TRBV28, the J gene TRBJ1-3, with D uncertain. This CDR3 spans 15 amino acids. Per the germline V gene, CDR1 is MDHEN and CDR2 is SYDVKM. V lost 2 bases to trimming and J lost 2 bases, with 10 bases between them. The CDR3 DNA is TGTGCCAGCAGTTTAAGGCCAACGGCTGGAAACACCATATATTTT. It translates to CASSLRPTAGNTIYF.

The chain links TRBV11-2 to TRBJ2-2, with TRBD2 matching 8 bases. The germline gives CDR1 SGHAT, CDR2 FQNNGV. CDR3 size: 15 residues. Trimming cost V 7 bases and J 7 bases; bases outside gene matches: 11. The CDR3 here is CASTPLAVGGGELFF. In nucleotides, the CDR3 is TGTGCCAGCACCCCACTAGCGGTTGGGGGCGGGGAGCTGTTTTTT.

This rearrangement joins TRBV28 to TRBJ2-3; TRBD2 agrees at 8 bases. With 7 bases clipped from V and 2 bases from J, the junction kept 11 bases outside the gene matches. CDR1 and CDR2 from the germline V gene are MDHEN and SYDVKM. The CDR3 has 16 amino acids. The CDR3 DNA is TGTGCCAGCACCCCGGGGGGGGGTAGTAACACAGATACGCAGTATTTT. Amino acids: CASTPGGGSNTDTQYF.

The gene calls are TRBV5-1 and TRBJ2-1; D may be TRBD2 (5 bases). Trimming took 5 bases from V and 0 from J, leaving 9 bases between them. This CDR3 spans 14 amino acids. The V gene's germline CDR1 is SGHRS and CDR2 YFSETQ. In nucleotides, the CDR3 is TGCGCCAGCAGGGAGGAGAGCTCCTACAATGAGCAGTTCTTC. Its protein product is CASREESSYNEQFF. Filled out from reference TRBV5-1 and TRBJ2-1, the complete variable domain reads KAGVTQTPRYLIKTRGQQVTLSCSPISGHRSVSWYQQTPGQGLQFLFEYFSETQRNKGNFPGRFSGRQFSNSRSEMNVSTLELGDSALYLCASREESSYNEQFFGPGTRLTVL.

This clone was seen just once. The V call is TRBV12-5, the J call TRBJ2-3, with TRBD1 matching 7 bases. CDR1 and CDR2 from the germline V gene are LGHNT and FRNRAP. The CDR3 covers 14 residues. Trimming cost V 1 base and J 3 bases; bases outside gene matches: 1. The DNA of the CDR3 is TGTGCTAGTGGTTTGGGGACAGGTACAGATACGCAGTATTTT. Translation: CASGLGTGTDTQYF.